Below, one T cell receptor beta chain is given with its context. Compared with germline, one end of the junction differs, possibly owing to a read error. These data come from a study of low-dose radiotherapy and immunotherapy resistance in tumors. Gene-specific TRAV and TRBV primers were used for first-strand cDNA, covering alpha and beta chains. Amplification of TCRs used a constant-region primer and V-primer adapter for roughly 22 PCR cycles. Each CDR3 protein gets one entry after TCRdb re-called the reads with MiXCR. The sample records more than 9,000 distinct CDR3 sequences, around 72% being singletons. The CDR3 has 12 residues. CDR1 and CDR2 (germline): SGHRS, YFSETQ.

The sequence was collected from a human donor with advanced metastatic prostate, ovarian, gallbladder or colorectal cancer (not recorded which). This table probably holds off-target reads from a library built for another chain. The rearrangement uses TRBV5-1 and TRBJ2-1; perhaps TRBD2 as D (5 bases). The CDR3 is CASSLVSGEQFF. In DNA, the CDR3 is TGTGCCAGCAGCTTGGTTTCGGGGGAGCAGTTCTTC.